These 23 T cell receptor beta chains were all obtained from the same sample, sequenced in a study of T cells in women clearing cervical HPV infection. Sequenced by immunoSEQ multiplex PCR; TCRdb stores in-frame clones only, minus some. This sample's clone table lists over 30,000 clones. The sequencing input was blood buffy coat. Source of these receptors: a woman aged 18 to 75 with a cervical HPV16 infection that either progressed to CIN3+ or cleared (not recorded which).

Worth noting for this clone: The CDR3 end is not reached by the read, which stops 3 residues before it; the germline J gene fills it in. This chain connects TRBV30 to TRBJ2-7; D not resolved. Germline assignment: CDR1 GTSNPN and CDR2 SVGIG (reference sequence). Trimming stripped 2 bases from V and 2 bases from J, with 10 bases between. The CDR3 is 13 residues long. The sequenced part of the CDR3 DNA is TGTGCCTGGAGTCCCGTGGGCCCCTACGAG. It encodes CAWSPVGPYE. The entire CDR3 protein reads CAWSPVGPYEQYF.

With respect to this clone: Compared with germline, one end of the junction differs, possibly owing to a read error. The read ends 3 residues shy of where the CDR3 ends; the end is completed using the germline J gene. The chain combines TRBV7-7 with TRBJ2-2; D possibly corresponds to TRBD2 (6 bases). The CDR3 loop spans 16 amino acids. Germline V CDR1 and CDR2: SSHAT, FNYEAQ (reference sequence). CDR3 residues: CASSLGGQPSAGELFF. The part of the CDR3 DNA that was read is TGTGCTAGCAGCTTAGGAGGGCAGCCCTCGGCCGGGGAG. The entire variable domain, with the rest obtained from reference TRBV7-7 and TRBJ2-2, is as follows: GAGVSQSPRYKVTKRGQDVTLRCDPISSHATLYWYQQALGQGPEFLTYFNYEAQPDKSGLPSDRFSAERPEGSISTLTIQRTEQRDSAMYRCASSLGGQPSAGELFFGEGSRLTVL.

Comments on this clone: Sequencing ends 3 residues short of the CDR3 end; the germline J gene provides the rest. V usage is TRBV13 and J usage is TRBJ2-5, with 12 bases matching TRBD2. Per germline, CDR1 PRHDT and CDR2 FYEKMQ (reference sequence). This CDR3 has 17 amino acids. After removal of 5 bases from V and 2 bases from J, the junction contained 9 bases not matched to a gene. The covered CDR3 bases are TGTGCCAGCAGCCGGCGACTAGCGGGGGCCGAGCAAGAGACC. Translated: CASSRRLAGAEQET. The entire CDR3 protein is CASSRRLAGAEQETQYF.

A word on this clone: The sequenced fragment ends 3 residues before the CDR3 boundary, so the rest is inferred from the germline J gene. The genes are TRBV7-6 and TRBJ1-6; D remains unclear. There are 14 residues in the CDR3. Per germline, CDR1 SGHVS and CDR2 FNYEAQ. V was pared by 1 base and J by 5 bases, with 6 bases between. CDR3 DNA, as far as it was read: TGTGCCAGCAGCTTAGATACAGATAATTCACCC. It yields the protein CASSLDTDNSP. Given in full, the CDR3 is CASSLDTDNSPLHF.

Concerning this clone itself: The missing CDR3 end, 3 residues past where the read stops, is filled in from the germline J gene. The chain employs TRBV18 and TRBJ1-1; the D gene is possibly TRBD1 (5 bases). Germline-derived CDR1 and CDR2 are KGHSH and LQKENI. This CDR3 contains 13 residues. CDR3 DNA, as far as it was read: TGTGCCAGCTCCCTAGGACAATCGACAGAA. Amino acids: CASSLGQSTE. The entire CDR3 protein reads CASSLGQSTEAFF.

The covered CDR3 bases are TGCGCCAGCAAAGAGACAGGGGGCGCCGAG. Its translation: CASKETGGAE. The full CDR3 protein is CASKETGGAEQYF. The chain carries TRBV10-2 and TRBJ2-7, with 10 bases matching TRBD1. The observed sequence ends 3 residues before the CDR3 terminus, with the missing tail filled in from the germline J gene. Unmatched junction bases numbered 6, after V lost 7 bases and J lost 6 bases. Per germline, CDR1 WSHSY and CDR2 SAAADI. The length of the CDR3 is 13 residues.

In the case of this clone: Read sequence stops 3 residues before the CDR3 end, and the germline J gene provides the missing end. The V and J genes are TRBV20-1 and TRBJ2-5; 10 bases map to TRBD2. Looked up from germline, CDR1 is DFQATT and CDR2 is SNEGSKA (reference sequence). Germline trimming cut 3 bases from V and 5 bases from J; bases unmatched to any gene: 3. The CDR3 is 13 amino acids. CDR3 protein: CSASTTSGETQYF. The covered CDR3 bases are TGCAGTGCTAGCACGACTAGCGGGGAGACC.

As concerns this clone: The CDR3 is cut off 3 residues early in the read; its end comes from the germline J gene. This chain connects TRBV19 to TRBJ1-6; 11 bases are shared with TRBD1. The CDR3 extends over 16 amino acids. Germline values: CDR1 LNHDA, CDR2 SQIVND (reference sequence). V lost 4 bases and J lost 8; bases outside the gene matches: 7. CDR3 loop: CASSTRTGGWYSPLHF. The DNA read from the CDR3 is TGTGCCAGTAGTACTCGGACAGGGGGCTGGTATTCACCC.

In the case of this clone: The read gets to within 3 residues of the CDR3 end, and the germline J gene fills in the rest. The chain is built from TRBV30 and TRBJ2-5; maybe TRBD2 (7 bases). The CDR3 runs 15 residues. V gave up 5 bases and J gave up 3 bases, with 19 bases separating them. Germline V lookup: CDR1 GTSNPN, CDR2 SVGIG (reference sequence). The CDR3: CAWSWRGLSKETQYF. Incomplete CDR3 DNA: TGTGCCTGGTCCTGGCGGGGGCTTTCTAAAGAGACC.

Of note for this clone: The DNA ends 3 residues before the CDR3 does, and the rest of the CDR3 is filled in from the germline J gene. The chain combines TRBV4-1 with TRBJ2-3; 10 bases agree with TRBD2. V shed 0 bases, J shed 7 bases, and the junction held 7 bases outside the gene matches. Germline CDR1 MGHRA, CDR2 YSYEKL. CDR3 length equals 16 residues. Incomplete CDR3 DNA: TGCGCCAGCAGCCAAGACGGAGCTAGCGGGGGAAATACG. Translated: CASSQDGASGGNT. Given in full, the CDR3 is CASSQDGASGGNTQYF.

Points on this clone: The read ends 3 residues before the CDR3 terminus; that terminus is restored from the germline J gene. The V gene is TRBV19, the J gene TRBJ2-7, with TRBD1 identical over 10 bases. Losses at the gene ends were 5 bases for V and 3 bases for J; bases not matched to a gene: 7. Germline CDR1 reads LNHDA; CDR2 reads SQIVND (reference sequence). The CDR3 totals 15 residues. The CDR3: CASSPGQGSHYEQYF. CDR3 DNA, as far as it was read: TGTGCCAGTAGTCCGGGACAGGGGTCCCACTACGAG.

For this clone: The sequenced fragment ends 3 residues before the CDR3 boundary, so the rest is inferred from the germline J gene. The chain employs TRBV13 and TRBJ2-7, with 10 bases identical to TRBD1. The CDR3 consists of 16 residues. The trim removed 2 bases at V and 1 base at J, leaving 5 bases unmatched. Looked up from germline, CDR1 is PRHDT and CDR2 is FYEKMQ (reference sequence). This chain's CDR3 is CASSLRAGQGSYEQYF. The sequenced CDR3 bases are TGTGCCAGCAGCTTAAGGGCGGGACAGGGGTCCTACGAG.

Points on this clone: The read ends 3 residues shy of where the CDR3 ends; the end is completed using the germline J gene. V gene TRBV9 combines with J gene TRBJ2-2; TRBD1 matches at 8 bases. This CDR3 is built from 14 residues. The junction had 3 bases not matched to a gene; V was cut back by 4 bases and J by 4 bases. CDR1 is SGDLS, CDR2 YYNGEE, per germline. The CDR3: CASSMTGVTGELFF. The DNA read from the CDR3 is TGTGCCAGCAGCATGACAGGGGTCACCGGGGAG.

For this clone: The read comes to an end 3 residues before the CDR3 does, leaving the germline J gene to fill in the end. This chain links TRBV5-1 with TRBJ1-2; D perhaps matches TRBD1 (6 bases). The CDR3 covers 13 residues. CDR1 is SGHRS and CDR2 is YFSETQ in the germline V gene. V was clipped by 1 base and J by 7 bases, with 11 bases between them. The CDR3 loop reads CASSLLPRGGYTF. Incomplete CDR3 DNA: TGCGCCAGCAGCTTGTTGCCCAGGGGTGGC.

The sequenced CDR3 bases are TGTGCCAGTAGTATACCGGGACAGGGGCAAGAAAAA. This codes for CASSIPGQGQEK. The whole CDR3 sequence reads CASSIPGQGQEKLFF. The chain couples TRBV19 to TRBJ1-4, with 10 bases identical to TRBD1. The CDR3 extends 3 residues past the end of the read, so its final part is completed from the germline J gene. The CDR3 contains 15 residues. The V gene end was trimmed by 2 bases and the J gene end by 8 bases; junction bases not matched to a gene: 5. Germline assignment: CDR1 LNHDA and CDR2 SQIVND (reference sequence).

The CDR3 is CASSRQDRDPQHF. The covered CDR3 bases are TGCGCCAGCAGCCGTCAAGACAGGGACCCC. This chain links TRBV5-1 with TRBJ1-5; TRBD1 matches at 7 bases. Sequencing ends 3 residues short of the CDR3 end; the germline J gene provides the rest. This CDR3 is 13 amino acids long. Germline loops: CDR1 SGHRS, CDR2 YFSETQ. Variable domain in full (rest from reference TRBV5-1 and TRBJ1-5): KAGVTQTPRYLIKTRGQQVTLSCSPISGHRSVSWYQQTPGQGLQFLFEYFSETQRNKGNFPGRFSGRQFSNSRSEMNVSTLELGDSALYLCASSRQDRDPQHFGDGTRLSIL.

Remarks on this clone: The read finishes 3 residues shy of the CDR3 end, and the germline J gene is used to complete it. V gene TRBV29-1 combines with J gene TRBJ2-7; 11 bases fit TRBD1. Germline trimming cut 7 bases from V and 1 base from J; bases unmatched to any gene: 6. Germline CDR1 and CDR2: SQVTM and ANQGSEA. CDR3 size: 14 residues. The CDR3 here is CSAQGTGGSYEQYF. CDR3 bases read: TGCAGCGCTCAGGGGACAGGGGGATCCTACGAG.

This chain's CDR3 is CSDGPPAYPTDTQYF. The CDR3 DNA, read in part, is TGCAGCGACGGCCCCCCAGCGTACCCCACAGATACG. The chain couples TRBV29-1 to TRBJ2-3; D gene ambiguous. Read coverage stops 3 residues before the CDR3 terminus; the germline J gene supplies the remainder. The V and J ends lost 7 bases and 2 bases respectively, with 19 bases between them. The CDR3 has 15 amino acids. CDR1 and CDR2 (germline): SQVTM, ANQGSEA.

Note on this clone: Read sequence stops 3 residues before the CDR3 end, and the germline J gene provides the missing end. The V gene is TRBV6-1, the J gene TRBJ2-1, with D unresolved. The CDR3 is 13 residues long. Trimming left V 4 bases short and J 4 bases short, with 8 bases between. Germline CDR1 and CDR2: MNHNS and SASEGT. This chain's CDR3 is CASSVQAYNEQFF. The CDR3 bases that were read are TGTGCCAGCAGTGTGCAGGCGTACAATGAG.

As to this clone: The read ends 3 residues before the CDR3 terminus; that terminus is restored from the germline J gene. The rearrangement links TRBV7-9 to TRBJ2-5; 7 bases match TRBD2. Germline trimming cut 1 base from V and 2 bases from J; bases unmatched to any gene: 4. The CDR3 consists of 15 residues. Germline CDR1 and CDR2: SEHNR and FQNEAQ (reference sequence). The CDR3 here is CASSLGQAGQETQYF. The part of the CDR3 DNA that was read is TGTGCCAGCAGCTTAGGTCAAGCGGGGCAAGAGACC. Supplemented by reference TRBV7-9 and TRBJ2-5, the full variable domain reads DTGVSQNPRHKITKRGQNVTFRCDPISEHNRLYWYRQTLGQGPEFLTYFQNEAQLEKSRLLSDRFSAERPKGSFSTLEIQRTEQGDSAMYLCASSLGQAGQETQYFGPGTRLLVL.

Regarding this clone: Read data end 3 residues before the CDR3 end; the end is taken from the germline J gene. The chain is built from TRBV2 and TRBJ1-2; D is unclear. The germline CDR1 and CDR2 sequences are SNHLY and FYNNEI. The CDR3 spans 12 residues. V shed 1 base and J shed 5 bases, with 5 bases lying between them. The CDR3 loop is CASSEEGYGYTF. The sequenced part of the CDR3 DNA is TGTGCCAGCAGTGAAGAAGGGTATGGC.

The part of the CDR3 DNA that was read is TGTGCCAGCAGCGGCAGGGCAGGGGACAATCAGCCC. It translates to CASSGRAGDNQP. The CDR3, in full, reads CASSGRAGDNQPQHF. The chain couples TRBV2 to TRBJ1-5; possible D gene TRBD1, 6 bases. The read comes to an end 3 residues before the CDR3 does, leaving the germline J gene to fill in the end. Germline V gene sequence: CDR1 SNHLY, CDR2 FYNNEI. This CDR3 spans 15 amino acids. The V and J ends lost 6 bases and 3 bases respectively, with 15 bases between them.

Remarks on this clone: Read coverage stops 3 residues before the CDR3 terminus; the germline J gene supplies the remainder. The V gene is TRBV6-1, the J gene TRBJ2-7; D might be TRBD2 (7 bases). In germline, CDR1 is MNHNS, CDR2 SASEGT. The CDR3 runs 17 residues. Trimming left V 0 bases short and J 2 bases short, with 17 bases between. The sequenced CDR3 bases are TGTGCCAGCAGTGAAGCCCCGTGGGGGGGGCAGACCTACGAG. As protein: CASSEAPWGGQTYE. The complete CDR3 reads CASSEAPWGGQTYEQYF.